Following are 26 T cell receptor beta chains from one sample sequenced in a study of early T cells in non-severe SARS-CoV-2 infection. Via MiXCR, TCRdb re-called the 5' RACE reads, giving one row per CDR3 protein. The sample has just under 60,000 distinct CDR3 sequences; 7% to 8% are singletons. Sequenced sample: whole blood. These receptors originate from an adult who was a healthcare worker with PCR-confirmed SARS-CoV-2 infection or an uninfected control (not recorded which).

This clonotype was counted many times. This chain links TRBV7-2 with TRBJ2-5, with a tentative D call TRBD1 (6 bases). V was trimmed by 1 base and J by 6 bases, leaving 15 bases between them. The CDR3 is 15 residues long. From germline, CDR1 is SGHTA and CDR2 FQGNSA. The CDR3 region has the DNA TGTGCCAGCAGCTTAGGGGGGCCGAGTAGGCAGACCCAGTACTTC. This codes for CASSLGGPSRQTQYF. The variable domain in full, with the rest retrieved from reference TRBV7-2 and TRBJ2-5, is GAGVSQSPSNKVTEKGKDVELRCDPISGHTALYWYRQSLGQGLEFLIYFQGNSAPDKSGLPSDRFSAERTGGSVSTLTIQRTQQEDSAVYLCASSLGGPSRQTQYFGPGTRLLVL.

This clonotype showed up many times. The chain combines TRBV20-1 with TRBJ2-1, with 8 bases that match TRBD2. This CDR3 region has 18 residues. The trim removed 0 bases at V and 6 bases at J, leaving 16 bases unmatched. Germline assignment: CDR1 DFQATT and CDR2 SNEGSKA (reference sequence). The CDR3 is CSAREQWGGGRPLNEQFF. The CDR3 nucleotides read TGCAGTGCTAGAGAACAGTGGGGGGGCGGGAGGCCCCTCAATGAGCAGTTCTTC.

The sample holds a few counts of this clonotype. The gene calls are TRBV28 and TRBJ1-2; D unresolved. Germline loops: CDR1 MDHEN, CDR2 SYDVKM. The CDR3 spans 14 residues. The V gene lost 5 bases and the J gene lost 0 bases, with 10 bases spanning the gap. The CDR3 is CASSPWAANYGYTF. CDR3 DNA sequence: TGTGCCAGCAGTCCCTGGGCAGCTAACTATGGCTACACCTTC.

At least ten counts were recorded for this clonotype. Here the CDR3 reads CASSLFGGMNTEAFF. The CDR3 DNA follows: TGTGCCAGCAGCTTATTTGGGGGGATGAACACTGAAGCTTTCTTT. J is TRBJ1-1 and V is TRBV7-9, with D perhaps TRBD1 (5 bases). Trimming pared 2 bases from V and 0 bases from J, leaving 10 bases between. The CDR3 extends over 15 amino acids. Germline V gene lookup returns CDR1 SEHNR and CDR2 FQNEAQ (reference sequence). Full variable domain (missing parts from reference TRBV7-9 and TRBJ1-1): DTGVSQNPRHKITKRGQNVTFRCDPISEHNRLYWYRQTLGQGPEFLTYFQNEAQLEKSRLLSDRFSAERPKGSFSTLEIQRTEQGDSAMYLCASSLFGGMNTEAFFGQGTRLTVV.

This clonotype has more than one count but fewer than ten. The chain has TRBV14 and TRBJ2-2; D call uncertain. The CDR3 loop spans 15 amino acids. V shed 4 bases and J shed 4 bases, with 13 bases lying between them. Germline V gene data show CDR1 as SGHDN and CDR2 as FVKESK. The CDR3 region has the DNA TGTGCCAGCAGCCCCCGGCCCTCCAGCACCGGGGAGCTGTTTTTT. Amino acids: CASSPRPSSTGELFF.

This clonotype was detected ten times or more. The chain joins TRBV10-3 to TRBJ2-7; 10 nucleotides line up with TRBD2. The germline V gene has CDR1 ENHRY and CDR2 SYGVKD. This CDR3 contains 15 residues. With V trimmed by 3 bases and J by 6 bases, 8 bases remained unmatched. The CDR3 region is CAISEQGLAYREQYF. As DNA, the CDR3 is TGTGCCATCAGTGAACAGGGACTAGCGTATCGCGAGCAGTACTTC.

This clonotype has just a few counts. The V gene is TRBV27, the J gene TRBJ2-7, with 12 bases fitting TRBD2. CDR1 is MNHEY, CDR2 SMNVEV, per germline (reference sequence). CDR3 size: 17 residues. Germline trimming cut 2 bases from V and 2 bases from J; bases unmatched to any gene: 7. This CDR3 reads CASSLRLAGGLAYEQYF. The CDR3 region has the DNA TGTGCCAGCAGTTTACGTCTAGCGGGAGGGCTTGCCTACGAGCAGTACTTC.

Many counts were recorded for this clonotype. V gene TRBV7-3 combines with J gene TRBJ2-3; 11 bases are shared with TRBD1. Trimming at V came to 6 bases and at J to 5 bases, leaving 4 bases not matched to a gene. This CDR3 contains 14 residues. CDR1 is SGHTA and CDR2 is FQGTGA in the germline V gene. The CDR3 sequence is CASRRTGGGDTQYF. The CDR3 nucleotides read TGTGCCAGCAGGAGGACAGGGGGCGGAGATACGCAGTATTTT.

This clonotype was observed a few times. The chain couples TRBV10-3 to TRBJ2-7; D unresolved. CDR3 length equals 11 residues. Trimming shortened V by 3 bases and J by 6 bases, and 6 bases separated the two germline ends. The germline CDR1 and CDR2 sequences are ENHRY and SYGVKD. The CDR3 protein is CAISDPGEQYF. CDR3 in DNA: TGTGCCATCAGTGACCCCGGCGAGCAGTACTTC.

This clonotype was seen ten or more times. V usage is TRBV21-1 and J usage is TRBJ2-1; the table's D call, TRBD2, was not checked against the DNA. TRBV21-1 is an annotated pseudogene. CDR3 length: 13 residues. The DNA for the CDR3 is TGTGCCAGCAGTCCTTTAAGGGCCAATGAGCAGTTCTTC. This codes for CASSPLRANEQFF.

This clonotype was seen repeatedly, ten times or more. The chain employs TRBV6-6 and TRBJ1-4; tentative D call: TRBD1 (6 bases). From germline, CDR1 is MNHNY and CDR2 SVGAGI (reference sequence). The CDR3 totals 14 residues. V lost 5 bases, J lost 8 bases, and 15 bases lay in between. The CDR3 bases are TGTGCCAGCAGTCCGCATAAGGGGGACGAAAAACTGTTTTTT. Translating it yields CASSPHKGDEKLFF.

The chain couples TRBV11-1 to TRBJ1-1; no clear D gene. V was trimmed by 5 bases and J by 10 bases, leaving 14 bases between them. The CDR3 consists of 12 residues. Germline V gene sequence: CDR1 SGHAT, CDR2 FQDESV (reference sequence). The CDR3 region is CASSVEGGRAFF. The CDR3 region has the DNA TGTGCCAGCAGCGTCGAAGGTGGAAGAGCTTTCTTT.

CDR3 in amino acids: CASSLGATLNEKLFF. The CDR3 nucleotides read TGTGCCAGCAGCTTAGGAGCGACCCTTAATGAAAAACTGTTTTTT. J is TRBJ1-4 and V is TRBV7-7; D is unresolved. Germline CDR1 is SSHAT and CDR2 is FNYEAQ (reference sequence). The V and J ends lost 1 base and 4 bases respectively, with 10 bases between them. The CDR3 is made up of 15 amino acids.

At least ten counts were recorded for this clonotype. The chain links TRBV7-9 to TRBJ2-7; 8 bases are shared with TRBD1. The CDR3 loop spans 14 amino acids. Trimming removed 3 bases from V and 2 bases from J; junction bases left unmatched: 3. Per the germline V gene, CDR1 is SEHNR and CDR2 is FQNEAQ (reference sequence). The CDR3 is CASSLQGAPYEQYF. The DNA of the CDR3 is TGTGCCAGCAGCTTGCAGGGGGCACCCTACGAGCAGTACTTC.

This clonotype occurred many times. The chain has TRBV19 and TRBJ2-7; D is undetermined. The germline V and J ends were trimmed by 3 bases and 2 bases, with 8 bases remaining between them. The CDR3 has 13 amino acids. Germline values: CDR1 LNHDA, CDR2 SQIVND (reference sequence). CDR3 coding DNA: TGTGCCAGTAGTATCAATGGGCCCTACGAGCAGTACTTC. Amino acid sequence: CASSINGPYEQYF. The complete variable domain, with remaining parts taken from reference TRBV19 and TRBJ2-7, reads DGGITQSPKYLFRKEGQNVTLSCEQNLNHDAMYWYRQDPGQGLRLIYYSQIVNDFQKGDIAEGYSVSREKKESFPLTVTSAQKNPTAFYLCASSINGPYEQYFGPGTRLTVT.

The chain links TRBV29-1 to TRBJ1-2; D call uncertain. V was clipped by 4 bases and J by 0 bases, with 6 bases between them. Germline V gene lookup returns CDR1 SQVTM and CDR2 ANQGSEA. The CDR3 loop spans 12 amino acids. DNA for the CDR3: TGCAGCGTTGTTTACACTAACTATGGCTACACCTTC. It translates to CSVVYTNYGYTF.

There are many counts of this clonotype. The chain has TRBV25-1 and TRBJ2-1, with 14 nucleotides matching TRBD2. The CDR3 has 15 residues. V trimming: 8 bases; J trimming: 9 bases; junction bases outside the gene matches: 9. CDR1 is MGHDK and CDR2 is SYGVNS in the germline V gene. The CDR3 sequence: CASGGLAGALSEQFF. CDR3 nucleotide sequence: TGTGCCAGCGGGGGACTAGCGGGAGCGCTGAGTGAGCAGTTCTTC.

V is TRBV10-2 and J is TRBJ2-7; maybe TRBD2 (6 bases). The V end lost 0 bases, the J end lost 5 bases, and 11 bases lay between the germline ends. CDR3 length: 14 residues. Germline V gene data show CDR1 as WSHSY and CDR2 as SAAADI. The CDR3 DNA follows: TGCGCCAGCAGTGAGTCGGAGGGGTTTCACGAGCAGTACTTC. Its translation: CASSESEGFHEQYF.

This clonotype was seen many times. The V and J genes are TRBV5-1 and TRBJ2-5, with D perhaps TRBD1 or TRBD2 (7 bases each). The CDR3 sequence is 15 residues long. The V gene lost 2 bases and the J gene lost 2 bases, with 13 bases spanning the gap. Per the germline V gene, CDR1 is SGHRS and CDR2 is YFSETQ. The CDR3 DNA is TGCGCCAGCAGCTTACAGGGGACTATACAAGAGACCCAGTACTTC. Its protein is CASSLQGTIQETQYF.

The V call is TRBV6-5, the J call TRBJ1-5; 12 positions agree with TRBD1. The length of the CDR3 is 17 residues. V shed 4 bases, J shed 7 bases, and the junction held 11 bases outside the gene matches. Germline CDR1 MNHEY, CDR2 SVGAGI. This chain's CDR3 is CASSSGSPGTGGQPQHF. DNA of the CDR3: TGTGCCAGCAGTTCCGGTTCCCCCGGGACAGGGGGCCAGCCCCAGCATTTT.

V and J are TRBV2 and TRBJ2-5; D gene ambiguous. Between the trimmed V and J ends, which lost 6 bases and 3 bases, there was a span of 5 bases. This CDR3 contains 11 residues. The germline V gene encodes CDR1 SNHLY and CDR2 FYNNEI. CDR3 DNA: TGTGCCAGCAGCTCAGAAGAGACCCAGTACTTC. Its protein product is CASSSEETQYF.

This clonotype was detected a few times. The V gene is TRBV4-2, the J gene TRBJ2-7; 8 bases fit TRBD2. The germline V gene encodes CDR1 LGHNA and CDR2 YNFKEQ. CDR3 size: 14 residues. V dropped 3 bases and J dropped 5; count of bases not matched to a gene: 6. The DNA for the CDR3 is TGTGCCAGCAGCCAGGGACTAGAAAACGACGAGCAGTACTTC. Its translation is CASSQGLENDEQYF.

The chain carries TRBV27 and TRBJ2-5; D gene uncertain. Trimming cost V 5 bases and J 4 bases, with 17 bases left between them. The V gene's germline CDR1 is MNHEY and CDR2 SMNVEV (reference sequence). The CDR3 extends over 15 amino acids. DNA of the CDR3: TGTGCCAGCAGTCTTTTCTCCCCCGAAGGAGAGACCCAGTACTTC. Translated: CASSLFSPEGETQYF.

This clonotype was seen repeatedly, ten times or more. The J gene is TRBJ1-1, the V gene TRBV2, with unresolved D. This CDR3 comprises 15 residues. V was pared by 0 bases and J by 1 base, with 9 bases between. The germline V gene has CDR1 SNHLY and CDR2 FYNNEI. Written as DNA, the CDR3 is TGTGCCAGCAGTGAAGCGGCGGGATGGAACACTGAAGCTTTCTTT. It encodes CASSEAAGWNTEAFF.

V gene TRBV20-1 combines with J gene TRBJ2-5; TRBD2 matches at 9 bases. The CDR3 spans 15 residues. Germline loops: CDR1 DFQATT, CDR2 SNEGSKA (reference sequence). J lost 0 bases, V lost 3 bases, and 5 bases had no gene match. CDR3 sequence: CSARWPSGDQETQYF. CDR3 coding DNA: TGCAGTGCTAGGTGGCCTAGCGGGGACCAAGAGACCCAGTACTTC.

This clonotype was seen more than once but under ten times. The rearrangement joins TRBV5-1 to TRBJ2-1; D perhaps matches TRBD2 (6 bases). Germline V lookup: CDR1 SGHRS, CDR2 YFSETQ. The ends were cut back, 0 bases at V and 9 bases at J, with 16 bases in the middle. The CDR3 extends over 15 amino acids. The CDR3 bases are TGCGCCAGCAGCTTGGAGGGCGGGATGGGTTTTGAGCAGTTCTTC. It is translated as CASSLEGGMGFEQFF.